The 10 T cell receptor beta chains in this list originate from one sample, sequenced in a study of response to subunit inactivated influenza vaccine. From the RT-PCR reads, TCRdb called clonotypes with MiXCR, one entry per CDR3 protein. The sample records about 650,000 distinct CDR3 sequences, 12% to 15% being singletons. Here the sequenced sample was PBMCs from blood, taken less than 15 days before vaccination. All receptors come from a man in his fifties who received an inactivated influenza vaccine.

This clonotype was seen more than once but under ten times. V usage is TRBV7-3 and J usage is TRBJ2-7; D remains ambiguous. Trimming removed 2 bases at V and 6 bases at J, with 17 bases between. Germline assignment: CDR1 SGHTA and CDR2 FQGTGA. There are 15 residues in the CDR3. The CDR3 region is CASSLGQSVCCEQYF. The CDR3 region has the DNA TGTGCCAGCAGCTTAGGCCAGTCCGTTTGTTGCGAGCAGTACTTC.

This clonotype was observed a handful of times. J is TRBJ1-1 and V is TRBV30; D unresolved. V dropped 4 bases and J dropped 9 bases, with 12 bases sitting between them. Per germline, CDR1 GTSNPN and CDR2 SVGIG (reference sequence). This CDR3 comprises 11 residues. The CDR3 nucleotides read TGTGCCTGGACTACGGTTAGTCAAGCTTTCTTT. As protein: CAWTTVSQAFF.

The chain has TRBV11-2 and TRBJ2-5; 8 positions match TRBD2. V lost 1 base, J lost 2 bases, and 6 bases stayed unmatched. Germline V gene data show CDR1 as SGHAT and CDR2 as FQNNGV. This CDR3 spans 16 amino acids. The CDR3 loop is CASSLVPGGVQETQYF. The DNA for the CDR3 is TGTGCCAGCAGCTTAGTTCCGGGAGGGGTACAAGAGACCCAGTACTTC.

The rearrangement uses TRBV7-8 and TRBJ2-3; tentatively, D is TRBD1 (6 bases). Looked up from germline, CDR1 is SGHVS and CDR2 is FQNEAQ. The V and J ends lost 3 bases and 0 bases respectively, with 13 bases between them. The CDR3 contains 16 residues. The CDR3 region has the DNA TGTGCCAGCAGCTTTAGGACAGTTCCTAGCACAGATACGCAGTATTTT. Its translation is CASSFRTVPSTDTQYF. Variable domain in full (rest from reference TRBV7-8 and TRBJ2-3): GAGVSQSPRYKVAKRGQDVALRCDPISGHVSLFWYQQALGQGPEFLTYFQNEAQLDKSGLPSDRFFAERPEGSVSTLKIQRTQQEDSAVYLCASSFRTVPSTDTQYFGPGTRLTVL.

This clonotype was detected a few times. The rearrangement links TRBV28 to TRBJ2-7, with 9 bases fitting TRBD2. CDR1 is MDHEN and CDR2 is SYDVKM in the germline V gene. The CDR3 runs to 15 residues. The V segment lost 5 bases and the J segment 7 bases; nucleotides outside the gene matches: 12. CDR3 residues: CASSPPSGDPLEQYF. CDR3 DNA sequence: TGTGCCAGCAGTCCACCTAGCGGGGATCCCTTAGAGCAGTACTTC.

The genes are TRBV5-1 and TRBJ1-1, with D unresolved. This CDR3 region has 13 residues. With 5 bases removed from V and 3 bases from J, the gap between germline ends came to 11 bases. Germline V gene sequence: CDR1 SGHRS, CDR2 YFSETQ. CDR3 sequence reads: CASSVVGYTEAFF. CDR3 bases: TGCGCCAGCAGTGTAGTAGGGTACACTGAAGCTTTCTTT. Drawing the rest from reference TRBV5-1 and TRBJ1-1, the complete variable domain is KAGVTQTPRYLIKTRGQQVTLSCSPISGHRSVSWYQQTPGQGLQFLFEYFSETQRNKGNFPGRFSGRQFSNSRSEMNVSTLELGDSALYLCASSVVGYTEAFFGQGTRLTVV.

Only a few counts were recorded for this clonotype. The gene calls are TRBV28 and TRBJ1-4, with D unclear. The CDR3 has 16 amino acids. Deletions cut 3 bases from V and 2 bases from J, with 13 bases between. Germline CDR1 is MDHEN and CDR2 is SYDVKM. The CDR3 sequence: CASSFGPSRTNEKLFF. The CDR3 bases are TGTGCCAGCAGTTTCGGCCCCTCTAGGACTAATGAAAAACTGTTTTTT. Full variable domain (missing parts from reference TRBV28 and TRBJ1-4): DVKVTQSSRYLVKRTGEKVFLECVQDMDHENMFWYRQDPGLGLRLIYFSYDVKMKEKGDIPEGYSVSREKKERFSLILESASTNQTSMYLCASSFGPSRTNEKLFFGSGTQLSVL.

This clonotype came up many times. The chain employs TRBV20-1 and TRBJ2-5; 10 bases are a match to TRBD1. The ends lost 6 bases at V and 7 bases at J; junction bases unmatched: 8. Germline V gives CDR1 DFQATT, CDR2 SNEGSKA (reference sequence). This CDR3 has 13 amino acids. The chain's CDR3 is CSAKDRGSVTQYF. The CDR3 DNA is TGCAGTGCAAAGGACAGGGGGAGTGTGACCCAGTACTTC.

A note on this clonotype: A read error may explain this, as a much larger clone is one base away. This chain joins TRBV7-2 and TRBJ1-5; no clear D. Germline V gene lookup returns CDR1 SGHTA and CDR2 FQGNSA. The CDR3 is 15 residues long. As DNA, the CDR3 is TGTGCCAGCAGCTTGAGCAGGAATGGCAATCAGCCCCACCATTTT. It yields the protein CASSLSRNGNQPHHF.

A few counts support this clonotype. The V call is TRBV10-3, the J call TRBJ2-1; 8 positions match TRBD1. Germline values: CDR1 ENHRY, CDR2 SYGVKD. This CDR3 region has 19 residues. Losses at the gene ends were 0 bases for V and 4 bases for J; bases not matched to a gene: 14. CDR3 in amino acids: CAISESLGAGGTPYNEQFF. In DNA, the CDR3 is TGTGCCATCAGTGAGTCGTTGGGGGCAGGGGGCACCCCGTACAATGAGCAGTTCTTC.